Below are 2 T cell receptor beta chains sequenced from a single sample in a study of blood T cell repertoires in COVID-19. The repertoire was sequenced with immunoSEQ multiplex PCR; TCRdb's copy has only in-frame clones and lacks some. The table shows fewer than 50,000 clones, with approximately 82% occurring only once. Material for sequencing was peripheral blood. The receptors were gathered from a human donor in a cohort sampled during active COVID-19.

The chain is built from TRBV6-2 or TRBV6-3 and TRBJ1-5; 8 positions agree with TRBD1. V was pared by 6 bases and J by 6 bases, with 10 bases of the junction left unmatched. This CDR3 region has 15 residues. CDR1 and CDR2 (germline): MNHEY, SVGEGT. The CDR3 DNA sequence: TGTGCCAGCAGCTATGGGACAGGTTCTCTTCAGCCCCAGCATTTT. Translated: CASSYGTGSLQPQHF.

The CDR3 is CASSRGDTGELFF. In nucleotides, the CDR3 is TGTGCCAGCAGTCGGGGGGACACCGGGGAGCTGTTTTTT. The chain links TRBV12-3 or TRBV12-4 to TRBJ2-2, with 7 positions matching TRBD2. The length of the CDR3 is 13 residues. The trim removed 5 bases at V and 3 bases at J, leaving 0 bases unmatched.